These 32 T cell receptor beta chains came from one sample sequenced in a study of T cell responses to AZD1222 COVID-19 vaccine. The data were produced by immunoSEQ multiplex PCR, yet TCRdb's version contains in-frame clones alone and is incomplete. The sample holds roughly 150,000 clones, 75% to 90% seen once. This specimen was peripheral blood, taken on day 0 of AZD1222 vaccination. All receptors derive from an adult in good health.

This chain uses TRBV29-1 with TRBJ2-1, with D possibly being TRBD1 (5 bases). Looked up from germline, CDR1 is SQVTM and CDR2 is ANQGSEA. The CDR3 spans 14 residues. The V end was cut by 4 bases, the J end by 1 base, with 11 bases between. This chain's CDR3 is CSVGGRLSYNEQFF. The CDR3, as DNA: TGCAGCGTTGGGGGCAGACTTTCCTACAATGAGCAGTTCTTC.

This rearrangement joins TRBV27 to TRBJ2-3, with 15 bases matching TRBD2. The germline V gene has CDR1 MNHEY and CDR2 SMNVEV (reference sequence). The CDR3 runs to 19 residues. Trimming at V came to 1 base and at J to 0 bases, leaving 5 bases not matched to a gene. The CDR3 coding sequence is TGTGCCAGCAGTTTATTTGGACTAGCGGGGGGGCCGAGCACAGATACGCAGTATTTT. Protein product: CASSLFGLAGGPSTDTQYF.

The V and J genes are TRBV6-1 and TRBJ1-4; D remains ambiguous. The V end lost 3 bases, the J end lost 3 bases, and 14 bases lay between the germline ends. The CDR3 runs 16 residues. The V gene's germline CDR1 is MNHNS and CDR2 SASEGT. The CDR3 is CASSDRHRGSNEKLFF. The CDR3 nucleotides are TGTGCCAGCAGTGATAGACACCGCGGGTCTAATGAAAAACTGTTTTTT.

This clone turned up a few times. The chain has TRBV11-3 and TRBJ1-1; D unresolved. Germline CDR1 and CDR2: SGHNT and YENEEA. This CDR3 spans 14 amino acids. Deletions cut 2 bases from V and 2 bases from J, with 9 bases between. CDR3 sequence (DNA): TGTGCCAGCAGCTTAAGCGGAGTCAACACTGAAGCTTTCTTT. Translating it yields CASSLSGVNTEAFF.

This chain joins TRBV7-2 and TRBJ2-1; D is perhaps TRBD1 (6 bases). Deletions cut 1 base from V and 4 bases from J, with 11 bases between. Germline values: CDR1 SGHTA, CDR2 FQGNSA. The CDR3 runs to 15 residues. CDR3 sequence (DNA): TGTGCCAGCAGCTTAGGGCAGGGGTCTTACAATGAGCAGTTCTTC. This translates into CASSLGQGSYNEQFF.

This clone was recorded only once. The chain links TRBV5-4 to TRBJ1-2, with 7 positions matching TRBD1. The ends lost 5 bases at V and 0 bases at J; junction bases unmatched: 4. CDR3 length equals 14 residues. The germline V gene has CDR1 SGHNT and CDR2 YYREEE (reference sequence). The CDR3: CASSNRGPNYGYTF. The CDR3 bases are TGTGCCAGCAGTAACAGGGGCCCTAACTATGGCTACACCTTC.

This sequence joins TRBV5-6 and TRBJ1-2; D unclear. Germline CDR1 reads SGHDT; CDR2 reads YYEEEE. CDR3 size: 15 residues. With 0 bases removed from V and 0 bases from J, the gap between germline ends came to 9 bases. CDR3 DNA: TGTGCCAGCAGCTTGGCGCCAGTTACTAACTATGGCTACACCTTC. Encoded protein: CASSLAPVTNYGYTF.

This clone was observed a single time. The chain is built from TRBV7-9 and TRBJ1-6; D may be TRBD1 (5 bases). This CDR3 spans 15 amino acids. Trimming shortened V by 4 bases and J by 3 bases, and 10 bases separated the two germline ends. Germline CDR1 and CDR2: SEHNR and FQNEAQ (reference sequence). The CDR3 DNA reads as TGTGCCAGCAGCTCAGGGACGGGCTATAATTCACCCCTCCACTTT. Translated: CASSSGTGYNSPLHF.

The chain employs TRBV6-2 or TRBV6-3 and TRBJ2-7, with D possibly matching TRBD1 (5 bases). This CDR3 spans 13 amino acids. Germline V gene sequence: CDR1 MNHEY, CDR2 SVGEGT. Trimming removed 3 bases at V and 3 bases at J, with 9 bases between. The CDR3 DNA follows: TGTGCCAGCAGTTATGGACAAATCTACGAGCAGTACTTC. Its translation is CASSYGQIYEQYF.

The chain couples TRBV4-2 to TRBJ2-3; 9 bases map to TRBD1. Germline-derived CDR1 and CDR2 are LGHNA and YNFKEQ. This CDR3 comprises 17 residues. V lost 3 bases, J lost 1 base, and 8 bases stayed unmatched. CDR3 sequence: CASSQGQGVTGTDTQYF. DNA of the CDR3: TGTGCCAGCAGCCAGGGACAGGGAGTCACCGGCACAGATACGCAGTATTTT.

The chain carries TRBV6-6 and TRBJ1-6; no clear D gene. The CDR3 consists of 16 residues. Trimming left V 3 bases short and J 1 base short, with 10 bases between. The germline CDR1 and CDR2 sequences are MNHNY and SVGAGI (reference sequence). CDR3 nucleotide sequence: TGTGCCAGCAGTTATATCCCGGGGTCCTATAATTCACCCCTCCACTTT. Its translation is CASSYIPGSYNSPLHF.

The chain couples TRBV19 to TRBJ2-5; D is ambiguous. Trimming pared 3 bases from V and 3 bases from J, leaving 17 bases between. Germline CDR1 reads LNHDA; CDR2 reads SQIVND (reference sequence). The CDR3 runs to 16 residues. The chain's CDR3 is CASSIRTLLEKETQYF. The DNA of the CDR3 is TGTGCCAGTAGTATCAGAACCCTCCTTGAAAAAGAGACCCAGTACTTC.

The rearrangement joins TRBV28 to TRBJ2-7; a possible D gene is TRBD2 (5 bases). CDR1 MDHEN and CDR2 SYDVKM come from the germline V gene. Between the trimmed V and J ends, which lost 6 bases and 2 bases, there was a span of 20 bases. This CDR3 spans 16 amino acids. The CDR3 region is CASSRPRGGETYEQYF. CDR3 nucleotides: TGTGCCAGCAGCCGACCCCGGGGTGGAGAAACCTACGAGCAGTACTTC.

This clone has a single count. This sequence joins TRBV10-3 and TRBJ1-1; tentatively, D is TRBD1 (6 bases). The germline V gene has CDR1 ENHRY and CDR2 SYGVKD. The CDR3 has 14 residues. Trimming took off 2 bases at V and 1 base at J, with 8 bases between the two ends. The CDR3 nucleotides are TGTGCCATCAGTGAGGCGGGACAGAACACTGAAGCTTTCTTT. This encodes CAISEAGQNTEAFF.

This chain joins TRBV7-9 and TRBJ2-2; TRBD1 aligns across 7 bases. Trimming at V came to 2 bases and at J to 3 bases, leaving 6 bases not matched to a gene. This CDR3 contains 16 residues. Germline CDR1 reads SEHNR; CDR2 reads FQNEAQ (reference sequence). The DNA of the CDR3 is TGTGCCAGCAGCTTATTCTGGGACAGATACACCGGGGAGCTGTTTTTT. Residues: CASSLFWDRYTGELFF.

This clone was detected a few times. The chain is built from TRBV7-2 and TRBJ1-2; D uncertain. The CDR3 runs to 15 residues. Trimming pared 5 bases from V and 0 bases from J, leaving 13 bases between. CDR1 SGHTA and CDR2 FQGNSA come from the germline V gene. This CDR3 is CASSKLQPPNYGYTF. The CDR3 DNA follows: TGTGCCAGCAGCAAATTACAGCCCCCTAACTATGGCTACACCTTC.

The sample holds a few counts of this clone. This sequence joins TRBV27 and TRBJ2-7; D gene uncertain. V lost 3 bases, J lost 6 bases, and 12 bases lay in between. Germline CDR1 is MNHEY and CDR2 is SMNVEV (reference sequence). This CDR3 contains 13 residues. For the CDR3, the DNA is TGTGCCAGCAGTTTCTCCCTCCTGGCCGAGCAGTACTTC. Translated: CASSFSLLAEQYF.

V is TRBV9 and J is TRBJ2-1; 10 bases align to TRBD1. The CDR3 extends over 16 amino acids. V was pared by 0 bases and J by 8 bases, with 8 bases of the junction left unmatched. The V gene's germline CDR1 is SGDLS and CDR2 YYNGEE. The CDR3 reads CASSVATGQGGDEQFF. The CDR3 nucleotides are TGTGCCAGCAGCGTAGCTACAGGACAGGGGGGCGATGAGCAGTTCTTC. The variable domain in full, with the rest retrieved from reference TRBV9 and TRBJ2-1, is DSGVTQTPKHLITATGQRVTLRCSPRSGDLSVYWYQQSLDQGLQFLIQYYNGEERAKGNILERFSAQQFPDLHSELNLSSLELGDSALYFCASSVATGQGGDEQFFGPGTRLTVL.

This clone was detected a few times. This rearrangement joins TRBV9 to TRBJ2-2; D is unclear. Germline loops: CDR1 SGDLS, CDR2 YYNGEE. V was shortened by 0 bases and J by 1 base, with 7 bases between the two germline ends. The CDR3 totals 15 residues. The CDR3 DNA is TGTGCCAGCAGCGTAGGTCAGTTGAACACCGGGGAGCTGTTTTTT. Protein: CASSVGQLNTGELFF.

This chain links TRBV5-1 with TRBJ2-1; D remains ambiguous. The CDR3 runs to 15 residues. Per the germline V gene, CDR1 is SGHRS and CDR2 is YFSETQ. V lost 0 bases to trimming and J lost 1 base, with 8 bases between them. CDR3 sequence reads: CASSLVSQSYNEQFF. The CDR3 DNA reads as TGCGCCAGCAGCTTGGTTAGTCAATCCTACAATGAGCAGTTCTTC.

The V gene is TRBV18, the J gene TRBJ1-3, with D uncertain. The CDR3 runs to 15 residues. Germline-derived CDR1 and CDR2 are KGHSH and LQKENI. Trimming cost V 8 bases and J 0 bases, with 14 bases left between them. The CDR3 nucleotides are TGTGCCAGCAAGAACAGCTACCTCTCTGGAAACACCATATATTTT. Translation gives CASKNSYLSGNTIYF.

V and J are TRBV7-9 and TRBJ2-5, with D tentatively TRBD1 (5 bases). The V gene's germline CDR1 is SEHNR and CDR2 FQNEAQ (reference sequence). The CDR3 contains 12 residues. Trimming pared 4 bases from V and 5 bases from J, leaving 8 bases between. CDR3 sequence reads: CASSSRVETQYF. For the CDR3, the DNA is TGTGCCAGCAGCTCCAGGGTTGAGACCCAGTACTTC.

The V call is TRBV19, the J call TRBJ2-1; D gene ambiguous. The V end was cut by 5 bases, the J end by 1 base, with 9 bases between. CDR3 length: 14 amino acids. CDR1 and CDR2 (germline): LNHDA, SQIVND (reference sequence). The chain's CDR3 is CASSWWGSYNEQFF. CDR3 DNA sequence: TGTGCCAGTAGTTGGTGGGGTTCCTACAATGAGCAGTTCTTC.

The chain combines TRBV28 with TRBJ2-5; no definite D call. The V end was cut by 2 bases, the J end by 6 bases, with 4 bases between. The CDR3 loop spans 11 amino acids. The germline V gene encodes CDR1 MDHEN and CDR2 SYDVKM. Here the CDR3 DNA reads TGTGCCAGCAGTTTAACGCAGACCCAGTACTTC. Its protein is CASSLTQTQYF.

This sequence joins TRBV5-6 and TRBJ2-7, with D perhaps given as TRBD1 or TRBD2 (6 bases each). From germline, CDR1 is SGHDT and CDR2 YYEEEE. The CDR3 totals 13 residues. The V gene lost 6 bases and the J gene lost 5 bases, with 15 bases spanning the gap. The CDR3 loop reads CASKGRRGNEQYV. CDR3 bases: TGTGCCAGCAAAGGGCGGAGGGGGAACGAGCAGTACGTC.

J is TRBJ1-5 and V is TRBV10-2, with TRBD1 matching 8 bases. CDR3 length equals 14 residues. V was pared by 4 bases and J by 6 bases, with 5 bases of the junction left unmatched. Germline CDR1 WSHSY, CDR2 SAAADI. The DNA of the CDR3 is TGCGCCAGCAGTGCCGGGACAGGCACTCAGCCCCAGCATTTT. Protein sequence: CASSAGTGTQPQHF.

V and J are TRBV3-1 (or the pseudogene TRBV3-2) and TRBJ1-1; D possibly corresponds to TRBD1 (6 bases). The CDR3 covers 13 residues. CDR1 and CDR2 from the germline V gene are LGHDT and YNNKEL (reference sequence). Trimming cost V 1 base and J 7 bases, with 10 bases left between them. The CDR3 reads CASSQGFRGEAFF. CDR3 nucleotides: TGTGCCAGCAGCCAAGGCTTCAGGGGTGAAGCTTTCTTT.

Only a few counts were recorded for this clone. This chain's CDR3 is CAWSVDLGAGGQPQHF. For the CDR3, the DNA is TGTGCCTGGAGTGTAGACCTGGGAGCAGGCGGTCAGCCCCAGCATTTT. The V and J genes are TRBV30 and TRBJ1-5; no firm D call. This CDR3 comprises 16 residues. Germline V gene lookup returns CDR1 GTSNPN and CDR2 SVGIG (reference sequence). The germline V and J ends were trimmed by 0 bases and 6 bases, with 18 bases remaining between them.

This chain links TRBV5-1 with TRBJ2-3; 10 bases map to TRBD2. V gave up 4 bases and J gave up 1 base; unmatched junction bases: 3. This CDR3 contains 15 residues. Germline values: CDR1 SGHRS, CDR2 YFSETQ. The CDR3 coding sequence is TGCGCCAGCAGCCGAGGGACTAGCGGCACAGATACGCAGTATTTT. As protein: CASSRGTSGTDTQYF.

The chain carries TRBV5-1 and TRBJ1-1; a possible D gene is TRBD1 (6 bases). Germline-derived CDR1 and CDR2 are SGHRS and YFSETQ. Trimming cost V 4 bases and J 6 bases, with 13 bases left between them. CDR3 length: 13 residues. The CDR3 DNA reads TGCGCCAGCAGCATACAGGGAAGAGCTGAAGCTTTCTTT. This codes for CASSIQGRAEAFF.

The rearrangement uses TRBV13 and TRBJ1-5; 8 nucleotides align to TRBD1. J lost 8 bases, V lost 5 bases, and 11 bases had no gene match. This CDR3 region has 15 residues. Germline V CDR1 and CDR2: PRHDT, FYEKMQ (reference sequence). The CDR3 is CASSPRTGKAEPQHF. CDR3 nucleotides: TGTGCCAGCAGCCCTAGGACAGGGAAGGCAGAGCCCCAGCATTTT.

This chain connects TRBV2 to TRBJ2-2; 10 bases are a match to TRBD2. Losses at the gene ends were 7 bases for V and 0 bases for J; bases not matched to a gene: 5. Germline V CDR1 and CDR2: SNHLY, FYNNEI. The CDR3 consists of 16 residues. In DNA form, the CDR3 reads TGTGCCAGCATAGCTAGCGGGGGATCGAACACCGGGGAGCTGTTTTTT. It codes for CASIASGGSNTGELFF.